This T cell receptor beta chain was identified during a study of shared clonotypes between healthy human individuals (TCRdb year 2020). For context, the study as a whole: Three men and a couple of women, aged 18 to 49 years, made up the cohort. For each donor, three plates each were used for CD4 naive and CD4 memory, two plates were used for CD8 naive, and one plate was used for CD8 memory. The study deeply sequenced blood TCR repertoires of about 5 healthy adults to estimate repertoire size and the extent of clonotype sharing between individuals. Different laboratories and diverse techniques were used to prepare libraries and sequence TCR repertoires, to increase sequencing depth and limit assay-specific biases. Per donor, leukapheresis produced somewhere between about 0.94 and 9 billion PBMCs. General findings and caveats noted by the study authors: Pairwise subsampling led to the expectation that sequencing depth would affect the degree of clonotype sharing among donors. Sampling was restricted to blood, and TCR repertoires in tissue are likely to differ from TCR repertoires in blood. Incomplete sequencing was indicated by rarefaction of sorted-subset datasets, despite the large sequencing depth. About 4.5% of naive CD4, around 3.5% of naive CD8, approximately 2.2% of memory CD4, and roughly 0.4% of memory CD8 clonotypes were shared across a few donors. The genetic and exposure-history diversity represented was limited by the small number of donors. Higher generation probabilities were observed for clonotypes shared by all four sorted-subset donors than for non-shared clonotypes. Naive subsets generally had larger estimated clonotype richness than memory subsets.

The CDR3 starts with the cysteine, ends with the phenylalanine, and has 13 residues. The only DNA kept is the CDR3, 39 bases in frame from the first base. Looking up the germline V gene yields CDR1 MDHEN and CDR2 SYDVKM. Trimming removed 8 bases from V and 0 bases from J, leaving 10 bases between the germline ends. This clone was seen only once. Its antigen remains unidentified. Base quality data are lacking; no much larger clone is found one base away. Using the deep immunoSEQ assay, multiplex PCR amplified TCR CDR3 regions from genomic DNA. For each cell subset, the extracted genomic DNA was distributed evenly across all wells of several immunoSEQ 96-well plates, and each plate served as one replicate. For sorted subsets, about 210 ng of genomic DNA, equivalent to some 33,000 T cell genomes, went into each replicate PCR. The purified libraries were quantified using a Qubit 3.0 fluorometer, sized with a Bioanalyzer 2100, and then quantified again using the KAPA Library Quantification kit. Every immunoSEQ 96-well plate was sequenced on a separate single-read 150-cycle Illumina NextSeq 550 flow cell. The study's own analysis went as follows. Because the immunoSEQ output held only junctional sequences and lacked quality scores, the filtering could not match the filtering applied to full-length reads. Sequences were annotated with PyIR, a Python wrapper for IgBLAST v1.9, using IMGT germline references to assign V/J genes and CDR3. Reads were removed for weak V/J assignments (E-value above 1e-6), missing CDR3, stop codons, out-of-frame junctions, or ambiguous translated residues. A V3J clonotype was defined by an identical inferred V gene, J gene, and CDR3 amino acid sequence. The percentage overlap between two repertoires was calculated by dividing the number of shared unique clonotypes by the size of the smaller repertoire. RTK rarefaction, the Chao1 estimator, and Recon v2.1 estimates of unobserved clonotypes were used to assess repertoire richness. OLGA was used to compute generation probabilities for all TCRbeta clonotypes that the gDNA method yielded from a few donors. What TCRdb holds here is the immuneACCESS table cut down to in-frame rearrangements. Part of the clones is not present; checked against another copy, under half of the missing clones reflect an unresolved V gene, and the others are unexplained. V and J calls plus clone size are reproduced from that table; the DNA served to infer D and trimming. The table for this sample lists some 500,000 clones; almost 97% of them were counted only once. The top ten hold less than 0.06% of the sample.

Donors were healthy HIV-negative adults with no recently reported acute infections or vaccinations. Every donor was a Caucasian adult living in Nashville, Tennessee, USA. CD4+ T cells were enriched by magnetic negative selection, after which naive cells were positively selected on CD45RA and the negative fraction was taken as the memory subset. Blood was obtained by leukapheresis, after which PBMCs were separated by Ficoll-Histopaque density gradient centrifugation and cryopreserved in liquid nitrogen vapor phase. Analytical flow cytometry was used to check the purity and quantity of each magnetically sorted T cell population. Genomic DNA was isolated from each sorted fraction and quantified by UV absorbance on a Nanodrop 2000c.

The receptor chain draws on TRBV28 and TRBJ1-1; the D gene assignment is ambiguous. The TCR was taken from a woman aged 25 to 45 in good health. The sequenced sample was naive CD4+ T cells sorted from blood. This specimen's cell subset or site label, interpreted: CD45RA+ positively selected. The bases read TGTGCCAGCGAAGAGGTGATGAACACTGAAGCTTTCTTT. Its coded protein is CASEEVMNTEAFF.